The T cell receptor beta chain under discussion was sequenced for a study of shared clonotypes between healthy human individuals. On ten immunoSEQ deep assay plates, unsorted PBMC DNA was sequenced. Sequenced by immunoSEQ multiplex PCR; TCRdb stores in-frame clones only, minus some. The sample lists hundreds of thousands of clones, 75% to 85% seen once, with about 12% in the top ten. This CDR3 is built from 14 residues. Germline CDR1 and CDR2: MNHNY and SVGAGI (reference sequence). The ends were cut back, 10 bases at V and 1 base at J, with 13 bases in the middle. Each donor was a Caucasian adult residing in Nashville, Tennessee. Unsorted samples used about 90 million PBMCs for genomic DNA.

What was sequenced was PBMCs. The chain couples TRBV6-6 to TRBJ2-2, with a weak D call TRBD1 (7 bases). The source is a woman between 40 and 50 years old in good health. Some clones in this sample may be carry-over from other donors' samples. CDR3 in amino acids: CATRRGQNTGELFF. As DNA, the CDR3 is TGTGCCACCAGGAGGGGGCAGAACACCGGGGAGCTGTTTTTT.